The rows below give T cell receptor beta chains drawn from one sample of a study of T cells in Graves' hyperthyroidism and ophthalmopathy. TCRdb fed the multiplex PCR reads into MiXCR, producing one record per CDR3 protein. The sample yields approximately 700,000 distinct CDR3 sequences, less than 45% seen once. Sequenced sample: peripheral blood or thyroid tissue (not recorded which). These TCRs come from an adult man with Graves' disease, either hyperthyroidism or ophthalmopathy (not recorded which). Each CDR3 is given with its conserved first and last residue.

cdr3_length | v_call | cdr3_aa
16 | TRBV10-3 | CATSAPTSGRGETQYF
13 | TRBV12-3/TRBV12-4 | CASSLTGKQPQHF
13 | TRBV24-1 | CATSAGQTGELFF
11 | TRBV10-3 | CAISMADTQYF
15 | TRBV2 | CASSDRGIGGETQYF
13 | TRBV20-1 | CSGRDSTSYEQYF
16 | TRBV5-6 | CASSFRQTGPNYGYTF
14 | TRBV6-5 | CASSEQRASPGYTF
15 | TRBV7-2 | CASSLVRQVNQPQHF
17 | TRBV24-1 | CATSDSGTGRSIYEQYF
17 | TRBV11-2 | CASSLEFAGGPGAEQYF
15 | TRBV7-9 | CASSPRTSETYKQYF
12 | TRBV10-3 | CAISETNQPQHF